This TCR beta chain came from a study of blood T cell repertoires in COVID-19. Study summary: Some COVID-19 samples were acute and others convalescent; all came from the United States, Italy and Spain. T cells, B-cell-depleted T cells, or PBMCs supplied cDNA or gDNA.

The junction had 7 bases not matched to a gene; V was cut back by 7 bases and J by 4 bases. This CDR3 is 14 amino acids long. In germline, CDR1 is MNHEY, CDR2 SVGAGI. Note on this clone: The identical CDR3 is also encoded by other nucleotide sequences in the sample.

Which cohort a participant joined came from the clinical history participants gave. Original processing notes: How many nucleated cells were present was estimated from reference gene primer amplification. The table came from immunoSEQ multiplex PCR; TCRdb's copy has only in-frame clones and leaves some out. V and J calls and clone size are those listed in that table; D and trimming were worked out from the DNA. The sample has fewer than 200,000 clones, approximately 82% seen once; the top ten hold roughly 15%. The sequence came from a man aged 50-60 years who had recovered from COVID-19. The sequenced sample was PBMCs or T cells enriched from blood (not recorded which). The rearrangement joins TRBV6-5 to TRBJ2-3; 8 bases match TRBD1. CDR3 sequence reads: CASKAGQGADTQYF. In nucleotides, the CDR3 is TGTGCCAGCAAGGCCGGACAGGGCGCAGATACGCAGTATTTT.